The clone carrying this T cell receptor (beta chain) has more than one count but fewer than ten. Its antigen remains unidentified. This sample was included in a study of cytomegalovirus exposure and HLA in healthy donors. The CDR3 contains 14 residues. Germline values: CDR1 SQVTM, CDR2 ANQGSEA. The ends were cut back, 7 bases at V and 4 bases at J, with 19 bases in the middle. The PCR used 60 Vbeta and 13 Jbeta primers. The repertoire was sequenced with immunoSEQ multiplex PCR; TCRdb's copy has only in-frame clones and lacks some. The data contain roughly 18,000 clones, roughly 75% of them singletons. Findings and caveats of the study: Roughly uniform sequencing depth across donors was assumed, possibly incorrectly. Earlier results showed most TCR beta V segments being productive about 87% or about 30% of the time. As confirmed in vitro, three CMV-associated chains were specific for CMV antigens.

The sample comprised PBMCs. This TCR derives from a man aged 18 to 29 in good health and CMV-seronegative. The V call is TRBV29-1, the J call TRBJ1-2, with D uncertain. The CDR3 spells CSAQRAQRPYGYTF. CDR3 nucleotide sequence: TGCAGCGCACAGCGGGCACAGCGACCCTATGGCTACACCTTC.